This TCR beta chain was obtained from a study of T cell changes during pregnancy in multiple sclerosis. Germline lookup yields CDR1 MNHEY and CDR2 SMNVEV (reference sequence). The CDR3 extends over 12 amino acids. The V gene lost 5 bases and the J gene lost 9 bases, with 12 bases spanning the gap. TCRdb's copy holds only in-frame clones and misses some; the assay was immunoSEQ multiplex PCR. The sample lists some 30,000 clones; 75% to 90% were seen once. Sample: CD8+ T cells from peripheral blood mononuclear cells, taken after pregnancy. J is TRBJ2-3 and V is TRBV27; perhaps TRBD1 as D (6 bases). The sequence was collected from a female donor with multiple sclerosis, enrolled in a pregnancy study. CDR3 in amino acids: CASSPTGRTQYF. CDR3 bases: TGTGCCAGCAGTCCGACAGGACGCACGCAGTATTTT.